This record concerns one T cell receptor (beta chain) sequence. Repertoires were generated with immunoSEQ multiplex PCR, while TCRdb's copy carries only in-frame clones and drops some. Found here are hundreds of thousands of clones, more than 80% of them singletons; the top ten hold roughly 1.3%. This CDR3 contains 13 residues. Losses at the gene ends were 4 bases for V and 5 bases for J; bases not matched to a gene: 3. CDR1 is MNHEY, CDR2 SVGEGT, per germline. This sample was taken from a study of blood T cell repertoires in COVID-19. Study in general: From T cells, B-cell-depleted T cells, or PBMCs came the material, which was cDNA or gDNA.

The sequenced sample consisted of peripheral blood. The clonotype comes from a woman between 25 and 40 years old with COVID-19, enrolled during active disease. The rearrangement joins TRBV6-2 or TRBV6-3 to TRBJ2-3, with 7 bases fitting TRBD1. In DNA, the CDR3 is TGTGCCAGCAGTTGGGACAGTAAAGATACGCAGTATTTT. As protein: CASSWDSKDTQYF.